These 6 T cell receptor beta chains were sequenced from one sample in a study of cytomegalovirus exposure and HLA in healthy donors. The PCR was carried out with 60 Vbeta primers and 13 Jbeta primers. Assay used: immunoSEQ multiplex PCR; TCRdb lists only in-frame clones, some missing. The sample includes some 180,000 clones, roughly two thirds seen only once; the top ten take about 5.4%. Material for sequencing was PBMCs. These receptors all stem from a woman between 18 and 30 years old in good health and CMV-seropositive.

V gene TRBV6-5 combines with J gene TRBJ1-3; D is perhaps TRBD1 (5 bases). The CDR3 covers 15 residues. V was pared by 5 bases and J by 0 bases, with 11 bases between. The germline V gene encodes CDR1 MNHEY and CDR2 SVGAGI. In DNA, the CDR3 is TGTGCCAGCAGTGCCGGGACTGTCTCTGGAAACACCATATATTTT. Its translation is CASSAGTVSGNTIYF.

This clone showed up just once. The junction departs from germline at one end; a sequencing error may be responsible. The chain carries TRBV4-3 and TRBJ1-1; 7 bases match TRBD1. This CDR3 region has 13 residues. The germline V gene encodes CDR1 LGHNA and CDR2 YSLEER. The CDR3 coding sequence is TGCGCCAGCAGCGAAGACAGGGACACTGAAGCTTTCTTT. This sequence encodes CASSEDRDTEAFF.

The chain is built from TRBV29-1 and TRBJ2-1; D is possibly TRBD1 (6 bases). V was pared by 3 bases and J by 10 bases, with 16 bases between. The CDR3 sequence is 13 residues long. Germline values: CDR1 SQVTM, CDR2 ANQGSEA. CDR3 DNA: TGCAGCGTTGAGGGGGCCCGATTGGCGGAGCAGTTCTTC. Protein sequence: CSVEGARLAEQFF.

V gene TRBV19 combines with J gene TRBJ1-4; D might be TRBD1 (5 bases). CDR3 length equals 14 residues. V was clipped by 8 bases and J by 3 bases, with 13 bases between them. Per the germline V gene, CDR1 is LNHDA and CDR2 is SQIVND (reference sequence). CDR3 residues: CASSTGVANEKLFF. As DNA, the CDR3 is TGTGCCAGTTCCACAGGTGTGGCTAATGAAAAACTGTTTTTT.

The CDR3 coding sequence is TGTGCCAGCAGTGTGGGGGGAGTGAACACTGAAGCTTTCTTT. It is translated as CASSVGGVNTEAFF. The chain employs TRBV2 and TRBJ1-1; D is perhaps TRBD1 (5 bases). This CDR3 is built from 14 residues. Germline lookup yields CDR1 SNHLY and CDR2 FYNNEI. Deletions cut 4 bases from V and 0 bases from J, with 9 bases between. Full variable domain (outside the CDR3, taken from reference TRBV2 and TRBJ1-1): EPEVTQTPSHQVTQMGQEVILRCVPISNHLYFYWYRQILGQKVEFLVSFYNNEISEKSEIFDDQFSVERPDGSNFTLKIRSTKLEDSAMYFCASSVGGVNTEAFFGQGTRLTVV.

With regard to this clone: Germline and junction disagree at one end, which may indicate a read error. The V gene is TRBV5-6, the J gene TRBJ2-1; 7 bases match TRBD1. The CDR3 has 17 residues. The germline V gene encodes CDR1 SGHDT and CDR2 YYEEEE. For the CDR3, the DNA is TGTGCCGGCAGCTTGGTCCAGCCTGACAGGGTCCCCCATGAGCAGTTCTTC. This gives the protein CAGSLVQPDRVPHEQFF.